This T cell receptor beta chain comes out of a study of blood T cell repertoires in COVID-19. Study-level information: PBMCs, B-cell-depleted T cells, or T cells provided the cDNA or gDNA that made up the material.

Germline lookup yields CDR1 GTSNPN and CDR2 SVGIG (reference sequence). The CDR3 is made up of 14 amino acids. The ends were cut back, 3 bases at V and 4 bases at J, with 16 bases in the middle. Everyone who took part was 18 to 89 years old, and they came from about 25 US areas. Cohort allocation depended upon clinical history that participants reported. The authors' processing: Amplifying reference gene primers gave estimates of nucleated cell counts. This table comes from immunoSEQ multiplex PCR, and its TCRdb copy is limited to in-frame clones, with some not included. V and J calls and clone size follow that table, whereas D and trimming were derived from the DNA. The data contain more than 250,000 clones, approximately 80% of them singletons.

The specimen was PBMCs or T cells enriched from blood (not recorded which). The genes are TRBV30 and TRBJ2-7; a possible D gene is TRBD1 (6 bases). The source is a man in his forties or fifties who had been exposed to COVID-19. For the CDR3, the DNA is TGTGCCTGGAGATCGGGAACAGGGCATTACGAGCAGTACTTC. It encodes CAWRSGTGHYEQYF.